These T cell receptor beta chains were read from a single sample in a study of long-term antiretroviral therapy in people with HIV. Here immunoSEQ multiplex PCR was the method, and the copy in TCRdb shows in-frame clones only, minus some. The sample consists of about 22,000 clones, around 80% of them appearing once. The starting material was unsorted PBMCs, obtained 1.2 years after starting antiretroviral therapy. These receptors originate from a woman in her 40s with HIV. Both conserved end residues are part of each CDR3. The D gene is left open where the match is weak. The size entry is marked missing in some rows and otherwise reads once, few, many or a size class.

size: .; V: TRBV7-9; D: .; J: TRBJ2-4; CDR3: CASSPDPSGGNKNIQYF; DNA: TGTGCCAGCAGCCCCGACCCGTCTGGCGGAAACAAAAACATTCAGTACTTC
size: .; V: TRBV5-3; D: .; J: TRBJ1-3; CDR3: CARSKRVGISLSSGNTIYF; DNA: TGTGCCAGAAGCAAGAGGGTGGGGATTTCCTTAAGCTCTGGAAACACCATATATTTT
size: .; V: TRBV27; D: TRBD1; J: TRBJ2-3; CDR3: CASSHLGTASTDTQYF; DNA: TGTGCCAGCAGCCATCTTGGGACAGCCAGCACAGATACGCAGTATTTT
size: .; V: TRBV5-4; D: TRBD2; J: TRBJ2-1; CDR3: CASSQLAGDYNEQFF; DNA: TGTGCCAGCAGCCAGCTAGCGGGGGATTACAATGAGCAGTTCTTC
size: .; V: TRBV5-8; D: .; J: TRBJ1-4; CDR3: CASSLVVSPGNNEKLFF; DNA: TGTGCCAGCAGCTTGGTGGTTTCGCCAGGGAATAATGAAAAACTGTTTTTT
size: once; V: TRBV7-9; D: .; J: TRBJ2-2; CDR3: CASSWVQAPNTGELFF; DNA: TGTGCCAGCAGCTGGGTACAGGCTCCGAACACCGGGGAGCTGTTTTTT
size: few; V: TRBV4-2; D: .; J: TRBJ1-5; CDR3: CASSPRLGNQPQHF; DNA: TGTGCCAGCAGCCCCAGACTGGGCAATCAGCCCCAGCATTTT
size: medium-sized; V: TRBV5-1; D: .; J: TRBJ1-1; CDR3: CASSFGAAEAFF; DNA: TGCGCCAGCAGCTTCGGGGCCGCTGAAGCTTTCTTT
size: .; V: TRBV11-2; D: .; J: TRBJ2-7; CDR3: CASSLQYEQYF; DNA: TGTGCCAGCAGCCTACAATACGAGCAGTACTTC
size: .; V: TRBV9; D: .; J: TRBJ1-1; CDR3: CASSQGNTEAFF; DNA: TGTGCCAGCAGCCAAGGGAACACTGAAGCTTTCTTT
size: .; V: TRBV9; D: TRBD1; J: TRBJ2-5; CDR3: CASSVGQGSQTQYF; DNA: TGTGCCAGCAGCGTAGGACAGGGGTCGCAGACCCAGTACTTC
size: few; V: TRBV11-3; D: TRBD2; J: TRBJ2-2; CDR3: CASSRTSGNTGELFF; DNA: TGTGCCAGCAGCCGGACTAGCGGGAACACCGGGGAGCTGTTTTTT
size: .; V: TRBV27; D: .; J: TRBJ2-7; CDR3: CASSPTTAEQYF; DNA: TGTGCCAGCAGTCCGACTACCGCCGAGCAGTACTTC
size: few; V: TRBV29-1; D: .; J: TRBJ1-2; CDR3: CSAGGGGEGYTF; DNA: TGCAGCGCTGGGGGGGGAGGTGAGGGCTACACCTTC
size: .; V: TRBV30; D: .; J: TRBJ1-1; CDR3: CAWSVGKGRTEAFF; DNA: TGTGCCTGGAGTGTTGGGAAGGGGAGGACTGAAGCTTTCTTT
size: .; V: TRBV5-6; D: TRBD1; J: TRBJ1-5; CDR3: CASSLKTGVQPQHF; DNA: TGTGCCAGCAGCCTCAAGACAGGGGTCCAGCCCCAGCATTTT
size: .; V: TRBV15; D: .; J: TRBJ2-3; CDR3: CATSIRDTDTQYF; DNA: TGTGCCACCAGCATTAGGGACACAGATACGCAGTATTTT
size: few; V: TRBV19; D: TRBD1; J: TRBJ1-1; CDR3: CASSRRDSKGIAFF; DNA: TGTGCCAGTTCCCGACGGGACAGTAAAGGAATAGCTTTCTTT
size: .; V: TRBV5-5; D: .; J: TRBJ1-2; CDR3: CASSLVWAGSSYGYTF; DNA: TGTGCCAGCAGCTTGGTGTGGGCTGGGTCTAGCTATGGCTACACCTTC
size: .; V: TRBV2; D: .; J: TRBJ1-4; CDR3: CASVETSSEKLFF; DNA: TGTGCCAGCGTAGAGACAAGTTCTGAAAAACTGTTTTTT
size: .; V: TRBV7-9; D: .; J: TRBJ2-6; CDR3: CASSSGAALVLTF; DNA: TGTGCCAGCAGCTCTGGGGCCGCACTGGTCCTGACTTTC
size: .; V: TRBV7-9; D: TRBD1; J: TRBJ2-3; CDR3: CASSFTGASTDTQYF; DNA: TGTGCCAGCAGCTTCACAGGGGCTAGCACAGATACGCAGTATTTT
size: .; V: TRBV9; D: TRBD2; J: TRBJ2-6; CDR3: CASTPLGSGPISGANVLTF; DNA: TGTGCCAGCACCCCGCTAGGTAGCGGGCCTATCTCTGGGGCCAACGTCCTGACTTTC
size: .; V: TRBV9; D: TRBD2; J: TRBJ2-1; CDR3: CASSLGASGYNEQFF; DNA: TGTGCCAGCAGCCTAGGGGCTAGCGGCTACAATGAGCAGTTCTTC
size: .; V: TRBV11-3; D: TRBD1; J: TRBJ1-3; CDR3: CASNQGANGNTIYF; DNA: TGTGCCAGCAACCAGGGGGCGAACGGAAACACCATATATTTT
size: .; V: TRBV5-1; D: .; J: TRBJ2-1; CDR3: CASSLAWGASYNEQFF; DNA: TGCGCCAGCAGCTTAGCTTGGGGGGCTAGTTACAATGAGCAGTTCTTC
size: .; V: TRBV29-1; D: .; J: TRBJ2-7; CDR3: CSVAQGSSGAYEQYF; DNA: TGCAGCGTCGCCCAGGGATCGTCGGGGGCCTACGAGCAGTACTTC
size: .; V: TRBV6-6; D: TRBD2; J: TRBJ2-3; CDR3: CASRPSGGTDTQYF; DNA: TGTGCCAGCAGACCTAGCGGGGGGACAGATACGCAGTATTTT
size: .; V: TRBV19; D: .; J: TRBJ1-1; CDR3: CASSIFQGNTEAFF; DNA: TGTGCCAGTAGTATTTTTCAGGGGAACACTGAAGCTTTCTTT
size: .; V: TRBV7-9; D: .; J: TRBJ2-2; CDR3: CASSPLLKGNTGELFF; DNA: TGTGCCAGCAGCCCCCTATTAAAAGGGAACACCGGGGAGCTGTTTTTT
size: .; V: TRBV25-1; D: .; J: TRBJ1-2; CDR3: CASSEAGANYGYTF; DNA: TGTGCCAGCAGTGAGGCAGGGGCTAACTATGGCTACACCTTC
size: .; V: TRBV19; D: TRBD2; J: TRBJ2-2; CDR3: CATWTSGFTGELFF; DNA: TGTGCCACCTGGACTAGCGGGTTCACCGGGGAGCTGTTTTTT
size: .; V: TRBV7-2; D: .; J: TRBJ1-1; CDR3: CASSRVGGEYTEAFF; DNA: TGTGCCAGCAGCCGTGTGGGGGGCGAGTACACTGAAGCTTTCTTT
size: .; V: TRBV30; D: .; J: TRBJ2-7; CDR3: CAWSVLHAREQYF; DNA: TGTGCCTGGAGTGTACTTCATGCTCGCGAGCAGTACTTC
size: .; V: TRBV7-9; D: TRBD1; J: TRBJ1-1; CDR3: CASSLAPDRADTEAFF; DNA: TGTGCCAGCAGCTTAGCCCCGGACAGGGCTGACACTGAAGCTTTCTTT
size: .; V: TRBV11-2; D: TRBD1; J: TRBJ1-3; CDR3: CASSLTLDRVSGNTIYF; DNA: TGTGCCAGCAGCTTGACATTGGACAGGGTCTCTGGAAACACCATATATTTT
size: .; V: TRBV10-3; D: TRBD1; J: TRBJ2-7; CDR3: CAITRTGGRAEQYF; DNA: TGTGCCATCACCAGGACAGGGGGCCGTGCCGAGCAGTACTTC
size: .; V: TRBV6-6; D: TRBD1; J: TRBJ2-7; CDR3: CASSYSGTVYEQYF; DNA: TGTGCCAGCAGTTACTCCGGGACAGTCTACGAGCAGTACTTC
size: .; V: TRBV7-9; D: TRBD1; J: TRBJ2-7; CDR3: CASSPLITGGEQYF; DNA: TGTGCCAGCAGCCCCCTCATAACAGGGGGCGAGCAGTACTTC
size: .; V: TRBV7-6; D: .; J: TRBJ2-7; CDR3: CASSPDNYEQYF; DNA: TGTGCCAGCAGTCCGGACAATTACGAGCAGTACTTC
size: .; V: TRBV6-6; D: .; J: TRBJ1-2; CDR3: CASSPIYGYTF; DNA: TGTGCCAGCAGTCCAATCTATGGCTACACCTTC
size: .; V: TRBV9; D: .; J: TRBJ2-5; CDR3: CASSVATTGLAQYF; DNA: TGTGCCAGCAGCGTAGCTACCACAGGGTTGGCCCAGTACTTC
size: .; V: TRBV10-3; D: .; J: TRBJ1-1; CDR3: CAISAGRGGQRSAFF; DNA: TGTGCCATCAGTGCGGGCAGGGGCGGACAACGATCCGCTTTCTTT
size: .; V: TRBV5-4; D: .; J: TRBJ2-5; CDR3: CASSPAQGRGETQYF; DNA: TGTGCCAGCAGCCCCGCGCAGGGGAGGGGAGAGACCCAGTACTTC
size: .; V: TRBV13; D: .; J: TRBJ2-2; CDR3: CASSPVSGLVNTGELFF; DNA: TGTGCCAGCAGCCCTGTAAGTGGGCTAGTCAACACCGGGGAGCTGTTTTTT
size: .; V: TRBV6-5; D: .; J: TRBJ2-7; CDR3: CASSYKGRGYEQYF; DNA: TGTGCCAGCAGTTACAAAGGCAGGGGCTACGAGCAGTACTTC
size: few; V: TRBV30; D: .; J: TRBJ2-7; CDR3: CAWSGVYEQYF; DNA: TGTGCCTGGAGTGGGGTCTACGAGCAGTACTTC
size: .; V: TRBV18; D: TRBD1; J: TRBJ2-7; CDR3: CASSHRGSEQYF; DNA: TGTGCCAGCTCACACAGGGGGTCCGAGCAGTACTTC
size: .; V: TRBV5-3; D: .; J: TRBJ2-5; CDR3: CARSLRFIGGHLQETQYF; DNA: TGTGCCAGAAGCTTGCGTTTTATCGGGGGGCACCTTCAAGAGACCCAGTACTTC
size: .; V: TRBV5-1; D: .; J: TRBJ2-1; CDR3: CASSLVGVENNEQFF; DNA: TGCGCCAGCAGCTTGGTTGGGGTCGAAAACAATGAGCAGTTCTTC
size: .; V: TRBV19; D: .; J: TRBJ2-2; CDR3: CASVPWAGNTGELFF; DNA: TGTGCCAGTGTACCTTGGGCGGGAAACACCGGGGAGCTGTTTTTT
size: .; V: TRBV7-9; D: .; J: TRBJ1-1; CDR3: CASSLQLNTEAFF; DNA: TGTGCCAGCAGCTTACAGCTAAACACTGAAGCTTTCTTT
size: .; V: TRBV30; D: TRBD1; J: TRBJ1-5; CDR3: CAWSTGTDNNQPQHF; DNA: TGTGCCTGGAGTACGGGGACAGACAATAATCAGCCCCAGCATTTT
size: .; V: TRBV4-3; D: TRBD2; J: TRBJ2-7; CDR3: CASSQLAGESSYEQYF; DNA: TGCGCCAGCAGCCAACTAGCGGGGGAAAGCTCCTACGAGCAGTACTTC
size: .; V: TRBV12-5; D: .; J: TRBJ2-3; CDR3: CASGLGRNTQYF; DNA: TGTGCTAGTGGTTTGGGGAGGAATACGCAGTATTTT
size: .; V: TRBV18; D: TRBD1; J: TRBJ2-7; CDR3: CASSPGTGLYEQYF; DNA: TGTGCCAGCTCACCCGGGACAGGGTTGTACGAGCAGTACTTC
size: .; V: TRBV7-9; D: .; J: TRBJ1-1; CDR3: CASSFFGGEGTEAFF; DNA: TGTGCCAGCAGCTTTTTTGGGGGGGAAGGGACTGAAGCTTTCTTT